The entry below gives a single TCR beta chain sequence along with its context. Its antigen is unidentified. The sample originates from a study of T cell repertoires in cytomegalovirus infection. Study summary: Public TCR beta signatures indicated both CMV infection and matching HLA type.

Each CDR3 protein gets one entry after TCRdb re-called the reads with MiXCR. The sample contains around 500,000 distinct CDR3 sequences, about 44% of which appear only once. The CDR3 runs to 14 residues. Trimming took off 2 bases at V and 4 bases at J, with 8 bases between the two ends. CDR1 is LGHDT and CDR2 is YNNKEL in the germline V gene (reference sequence). Findings of the study overall: Within the response measured ex vivo, HLA-C-restricted CMV-specific TCR beta clonotypes were dominant. Cumulative frequency (of public TCR beta family members) identified carriers of CMV plus the relevant HLA.

The sequencing used cultured PBMCs, collected from culture after CMV antigen stimulation. The chain is built from TRBV3-1 and TRBJ2-2; D is unclear. The receptor was isolated from a human donor in good health (CMV status not recorded). Some clones in this sample may be carry-over from other donors' samples. The CDR3 spells CASSQQRFTGELFF. The CDR3 DNA reads as TGTGCCAGCAGCCAACAGAGGTTCACCGGGGAGCTGTTTTTT.